A selection of T cell receptor beta chains follows, all from one sample in a study of CD8+CD57+ T cells in acquired aplastic anemia. From the reads, TCRdb called clonotypes with MiXCR, one entry per CDR3 protein. The repertoire has roughly 240,000 distinct CDR3 sequences, approximately 50% of them found once; the top ten carry 7.8%. The sequenced sample was sorted CD4+, CD8+, or CD8+CD57+ T cells (not recorded which) from PBMCs. The receptors originated from a human donor with aplastic anemia. The conserved cysteine and the conserved F or W are not part of the CDR3 here. The order of the fields is V gene, J gene, CDR3 length, CDR3 protein.

TRBV12-3/TRBV12-4	TRBJ2-2	15	ASSPSLQGLNTGELF
TRBV19	TRBJ2-7	9	ASQRFGEQY
TRBV7-9	TRBJ2-1	10	ASSLDINEQF
TRBV6-5	TRBJ1-4	12	ASSQDRAGEKLF
TRBV7-3	TRBJ2-3	11	ASTTYRGDTQY
TRBV10-2	TRBJ2-1	12	ASSSGRAYNEQF
TRBV20-1	TRBJ1-1	11	SADRVPDTEAF
TRBV29-1	TRBJ2-1	11	SVPRIGYNEQF
TRBV20-1	TRBJ1-3	14	SARASQGVSGNTIY
TRBV7-2	TRBJ2-7	12	ASSLGRESYEQY
TRBV7-6	TRBJ1-1	9	ASVGNTEAF
TRBV20-1	TRBJ1-1	11	SATTEMNTEAF
TRBV3-1	TRBJ2-7	12	ASSQVVTAYEQY
TRBV10-3	TRBJ1-2	15	AISEYDREYENYGYT
TRBV7-3	TRBJ2-3	12	ASSLTGPPDTQY
TRBV7-3	TRBJ2-1	14	ASSADPGARYNEQF
TRBV5-6	NA	11	ASSLQGGETQY
TRBV19	TRBJ2-1	13	ASRWTSGGWNEQF
TRBV4-1	TRBJ1-2	13	ASSQATGMRSGYT
TRBV3-1	TRBJ1-3	12	ASSYQGSGNTIY
TRBV7-6	TRBJ2-5	11	ASSMGLGETQY
TRBV7-2	TRBJ1-3	13	ASSLGWNSGNTIY
TRBV12-3/TRBV12-4	TRBJ1-1	9	ASRPGTEAF
TRBV10-3	TRBJ2-1	12	AIRIPQGRNEQF
TRBV9	TRBJ2-3	15	ASSVATGESGTDTQY
TRBV20-1	TRBJ1-1	19	SARDNPFPRGQGQGDTEAF
TRBV11-1	TRBJ2-1	13	ASSRGTGGIRKQF
TRBV10-1	TRBJ2-7	12	ASSDGRDAYEQY
TRBV10-3	TRBJ1-2	11	AIGVAGASDYT
TRBV19	TRBJ2-7	10	ASRTGVDEQY
TRBV2	TRBJ2-7	9	ASRAGGEQY
TRBV24-1	TRBJ1-5	17	ATSDFQVIIDIGNQPQH
TRBV12-3/TRBV12-4	TRBJ2-7	14	ASSVGTGKVPYEQY
TRBV7-8	TRBJ1-2	12	ASSLRWRYYGYT
TRBV19	TRBJ2-3	10	ARRGPADTQY
TRBV28	TRBJ1-2	12	ASSPSGTGNGYT
TRBV9	TRBJ1-1	12	ASSARSGWAEAF
TRBV5-7	TRBJ2-7	13	ASSAGHLSSYEQY
TRBV20-1	TRBJ2-1	13	SARNRLAGGVEQF
TRBV4-1	TRBJ1-1	12	ASSLRTGNTEAF
TRBV5-6	TRBJ2-7	13	ASSIFWARSYEQY
TRBV5-7	TRBJ2-1	15	ASSPRGLLSSYHEQF
TRBV6-1	TRBJ1-1	9	ASREGYAAF
TRBV10-2	TRBJ1-6	12	ASSESRDNSPLH
TRBV20-1	TRBJ2-3	13	TAKQLAGGGDTQY
TRBV6-1	TRBJ1-5	13	ASSIRDTRDRPQH